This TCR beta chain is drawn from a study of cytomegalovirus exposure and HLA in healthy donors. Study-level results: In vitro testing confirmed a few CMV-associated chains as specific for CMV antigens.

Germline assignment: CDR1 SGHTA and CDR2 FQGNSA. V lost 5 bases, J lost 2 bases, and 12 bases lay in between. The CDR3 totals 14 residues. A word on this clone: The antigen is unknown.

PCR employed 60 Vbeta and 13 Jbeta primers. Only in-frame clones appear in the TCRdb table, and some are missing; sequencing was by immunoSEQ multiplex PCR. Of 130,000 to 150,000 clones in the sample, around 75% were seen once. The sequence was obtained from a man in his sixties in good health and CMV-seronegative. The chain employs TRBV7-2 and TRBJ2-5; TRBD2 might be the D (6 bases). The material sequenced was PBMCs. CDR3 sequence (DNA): TGTGCCAGCAGCCAGGGACTCGCACAAGAGACCCAGTACTTC. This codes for CASSQGLAQETQYF.